This T cell receptor (beta chain) emerged from a study of chronic HIV infection and antiretroviral therapy. The CDR3 covers 14 residues. The germline gives CDR1 LNHNV, CDR2 YYDKDF (reference sequence). Trimming took off 3 bases at V and 2 bases at J, with 11 bases between the two ends. Via MiXCR, TCRdb re-called the 5' RACE reads, giving one row per CDR3 protein. The sample contains 45,000 to 55,000 distinct CDR3 sequences, under 20% of which appear only once. This chain joins TRBV15 and TRBJ2-7; D unresolved. The source material was peripheral blood. This clonotype was obtained from an adult who had HIV and had not received antiretroviral therapy, or was an uninfected healthy control (not recorded which). In DNA form, the CDR3 reads TGTGCCACCAGCAGGTCCATTCTCGCCTACGAGCAGTACTTC. It codes for CATSRSILAYEQYF.